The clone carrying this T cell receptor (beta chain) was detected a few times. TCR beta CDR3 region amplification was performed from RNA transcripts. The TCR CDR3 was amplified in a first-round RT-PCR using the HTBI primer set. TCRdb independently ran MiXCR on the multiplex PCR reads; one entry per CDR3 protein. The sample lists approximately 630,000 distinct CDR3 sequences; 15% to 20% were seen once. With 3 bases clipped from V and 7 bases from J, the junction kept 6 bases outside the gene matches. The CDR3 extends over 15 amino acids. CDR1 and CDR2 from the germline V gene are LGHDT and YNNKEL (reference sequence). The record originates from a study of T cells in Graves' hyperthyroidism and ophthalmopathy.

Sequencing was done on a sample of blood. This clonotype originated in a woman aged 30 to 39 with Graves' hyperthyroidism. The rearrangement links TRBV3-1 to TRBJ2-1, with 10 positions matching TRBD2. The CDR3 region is CASSHEETSGNEQFF. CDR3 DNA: TGTGCCAGCAGCCATGAGGAGACTAGCGGGAATGAGCAGTTCTTC.